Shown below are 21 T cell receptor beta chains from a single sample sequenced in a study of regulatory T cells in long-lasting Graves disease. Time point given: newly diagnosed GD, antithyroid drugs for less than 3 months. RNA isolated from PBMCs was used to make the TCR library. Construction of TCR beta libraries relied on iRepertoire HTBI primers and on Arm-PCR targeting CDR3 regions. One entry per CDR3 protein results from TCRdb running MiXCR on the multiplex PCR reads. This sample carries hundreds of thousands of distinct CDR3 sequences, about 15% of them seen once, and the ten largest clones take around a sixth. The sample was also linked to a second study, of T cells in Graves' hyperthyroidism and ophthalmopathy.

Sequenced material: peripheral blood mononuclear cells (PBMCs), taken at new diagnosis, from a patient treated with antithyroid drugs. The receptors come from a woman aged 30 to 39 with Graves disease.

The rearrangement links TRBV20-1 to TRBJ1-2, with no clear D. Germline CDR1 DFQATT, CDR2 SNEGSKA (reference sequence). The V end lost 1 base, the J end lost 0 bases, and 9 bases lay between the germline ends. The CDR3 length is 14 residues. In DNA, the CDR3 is TGCAGTGCTAGAGGGAGGGCCACTAACTATGGCTACACCTTC. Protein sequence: CSARGRATNYGYTF.

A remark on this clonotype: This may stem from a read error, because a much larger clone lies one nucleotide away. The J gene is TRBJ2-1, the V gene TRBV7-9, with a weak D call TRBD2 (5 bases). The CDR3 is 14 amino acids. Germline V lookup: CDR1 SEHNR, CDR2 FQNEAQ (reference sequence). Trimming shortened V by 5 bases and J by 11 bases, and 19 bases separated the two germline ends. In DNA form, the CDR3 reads TGTGCCAGCAGCCCAACACCATACGGGGATCAGCAGTTCTTC. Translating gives CASSPTPYGDQQFF.

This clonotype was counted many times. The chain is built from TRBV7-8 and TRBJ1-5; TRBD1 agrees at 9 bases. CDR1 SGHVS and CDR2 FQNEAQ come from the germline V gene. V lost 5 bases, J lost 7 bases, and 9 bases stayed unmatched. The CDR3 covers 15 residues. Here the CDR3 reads CASSEGTGLRQPQHF. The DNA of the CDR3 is TGTGCCAGCAGCGAAGGGACAGGGCTGAGGCAGCCCCAGCATTTT.

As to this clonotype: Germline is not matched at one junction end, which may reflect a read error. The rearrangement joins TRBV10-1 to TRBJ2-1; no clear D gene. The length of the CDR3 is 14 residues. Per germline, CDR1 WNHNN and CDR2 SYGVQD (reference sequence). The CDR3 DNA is TGCGCCAGCAGTGAAAATTGGGGAAGCGAGACCCAGCACTTC. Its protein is CASSENWGSETQHF.

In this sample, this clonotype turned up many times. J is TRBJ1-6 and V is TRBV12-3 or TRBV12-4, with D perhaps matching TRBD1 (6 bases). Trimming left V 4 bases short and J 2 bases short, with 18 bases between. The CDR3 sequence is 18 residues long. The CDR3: CASSSDATGLPYNSPLHF. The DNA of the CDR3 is TGTGCCAGCAGTTCCGATGCGACAGGTTTACCCTATAATTCACCCCTCCACTTT.

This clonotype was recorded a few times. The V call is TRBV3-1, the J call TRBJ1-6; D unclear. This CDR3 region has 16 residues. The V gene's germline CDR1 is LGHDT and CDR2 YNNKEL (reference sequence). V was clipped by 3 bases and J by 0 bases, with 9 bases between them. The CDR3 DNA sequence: TGTGCCAGCAGCCATCTCGGGAGCTCCTATAATTCACCCCTCCACTTT. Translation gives CASSHLGSSYNSPLHF.

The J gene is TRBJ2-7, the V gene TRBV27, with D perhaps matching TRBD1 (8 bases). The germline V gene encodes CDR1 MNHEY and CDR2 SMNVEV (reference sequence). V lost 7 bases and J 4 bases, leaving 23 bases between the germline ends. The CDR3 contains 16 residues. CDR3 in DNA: TGTGCCAGCAATCCCCAGGGGGCGGGAGAGAGGTACGAGCAGTACTTC. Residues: CASNPQGAGERYEQYF.

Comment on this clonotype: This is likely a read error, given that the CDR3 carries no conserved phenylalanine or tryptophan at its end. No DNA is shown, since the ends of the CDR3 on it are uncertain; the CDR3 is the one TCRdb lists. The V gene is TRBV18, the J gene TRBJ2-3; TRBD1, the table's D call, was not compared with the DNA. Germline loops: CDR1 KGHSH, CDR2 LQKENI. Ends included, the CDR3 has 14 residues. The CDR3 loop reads CASSPSQGPETQYL.

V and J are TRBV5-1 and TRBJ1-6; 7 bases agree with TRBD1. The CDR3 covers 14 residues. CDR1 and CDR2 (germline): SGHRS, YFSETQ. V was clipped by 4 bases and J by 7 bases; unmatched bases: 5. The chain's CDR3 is CASSQPGQNSPLHF. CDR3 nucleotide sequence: TGCGCCAGCAGCCAACCGGGACAGAATTCACCCCTCCACTTT.

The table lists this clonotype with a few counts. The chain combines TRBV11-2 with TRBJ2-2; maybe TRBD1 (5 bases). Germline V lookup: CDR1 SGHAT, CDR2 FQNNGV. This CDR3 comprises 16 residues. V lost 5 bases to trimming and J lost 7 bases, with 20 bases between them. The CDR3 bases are TGTGCCAGCAGCCCGAGGCCAGCTTTAGGGGTCGGGGAGCTGTTTTTT. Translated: CASSPRPALGVGELFF.

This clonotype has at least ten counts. CDR3 residues: CASSETLDSQSAPLHF. CDR3 DNA sequence: TGTGCCAGCAGTGAAACCCTGGACTCTCAATCGGCACCCCTCCACTTT. The chain carries TRBV25-1 and TRBJ1-6; D is uncertain. V lost 2 bases and J lost 11, with 19 bases in between. CDR1 and CDR2 from the germline V gene are MGHDK and SYGVNS. The CDR3 has 16 amino acids. The full variable domain, completed using reference TRBV25-1 and TRBJ1-6, is EADIYQTPRYLVIGTGKKITLECSQTMGHDKMYWYQQDPGMELHLIHYSYGVNSTEKGDLSSESTVSRIRTEHFPLTLESARPSHTSQYLCASSETLDSQSAPLHFGNGTRLTVT.

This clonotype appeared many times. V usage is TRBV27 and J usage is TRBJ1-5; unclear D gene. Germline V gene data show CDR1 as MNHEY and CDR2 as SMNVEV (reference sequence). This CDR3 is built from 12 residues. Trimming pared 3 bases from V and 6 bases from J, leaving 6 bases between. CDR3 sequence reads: CASSFVGQPQHF. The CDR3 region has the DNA TGTGCCAGCAGTTTCGTTGGTCAGCCCCAGCATTTT.

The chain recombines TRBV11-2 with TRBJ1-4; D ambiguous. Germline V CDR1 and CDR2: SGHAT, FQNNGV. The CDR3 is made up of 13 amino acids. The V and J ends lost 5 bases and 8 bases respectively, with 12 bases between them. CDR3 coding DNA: TGTGCCAGCAGCCAAACAAGCAGAGAAAAACTGTTTTTT. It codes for CASSQTSREKLFF.

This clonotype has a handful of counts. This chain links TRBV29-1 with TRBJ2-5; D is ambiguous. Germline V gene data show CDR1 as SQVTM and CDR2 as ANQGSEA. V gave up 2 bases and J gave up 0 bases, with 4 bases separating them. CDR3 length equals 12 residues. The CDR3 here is CSVEQHQETQYF. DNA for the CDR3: TGCAGCGTTGAACAGCACCAAGAGACCCAGTACTTC.

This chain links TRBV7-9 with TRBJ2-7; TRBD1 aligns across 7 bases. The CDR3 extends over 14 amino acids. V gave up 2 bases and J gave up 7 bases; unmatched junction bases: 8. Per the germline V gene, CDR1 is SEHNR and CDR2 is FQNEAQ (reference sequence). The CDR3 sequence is CASSLPTGQGEQYF. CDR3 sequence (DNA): TGTGCCAGCAGCTTACCGACAGGGCAAGGAGAGCAGTACTTC.

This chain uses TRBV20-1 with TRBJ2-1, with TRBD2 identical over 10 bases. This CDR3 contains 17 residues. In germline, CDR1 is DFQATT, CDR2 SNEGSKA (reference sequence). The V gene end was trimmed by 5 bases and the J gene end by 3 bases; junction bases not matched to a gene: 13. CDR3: CSASPLAGTSDYNEQFF. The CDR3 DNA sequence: TGCAGTGCTTCGCCATTAGCCGGGACTAGCGACTACAATGAGCAGTTCTTC.

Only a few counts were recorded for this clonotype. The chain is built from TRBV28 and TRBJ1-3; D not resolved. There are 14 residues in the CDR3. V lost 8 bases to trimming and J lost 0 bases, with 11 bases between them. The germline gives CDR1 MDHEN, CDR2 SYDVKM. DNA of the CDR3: TGTGCCAGCGCCCGGTCGAACTCTGGAAACACCATATATTTT. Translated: CASARSNSGNTIYF.

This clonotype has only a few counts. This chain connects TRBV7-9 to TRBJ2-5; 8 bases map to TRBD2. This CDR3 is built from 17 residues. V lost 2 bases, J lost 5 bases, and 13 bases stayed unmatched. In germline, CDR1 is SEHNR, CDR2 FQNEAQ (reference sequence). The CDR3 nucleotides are TGTGCCAGCAGCTTATCCCTAGCGGGCGCCGCGTTGGAGACCCAGTACTTC. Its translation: CASSLSLAGAALETQYF.

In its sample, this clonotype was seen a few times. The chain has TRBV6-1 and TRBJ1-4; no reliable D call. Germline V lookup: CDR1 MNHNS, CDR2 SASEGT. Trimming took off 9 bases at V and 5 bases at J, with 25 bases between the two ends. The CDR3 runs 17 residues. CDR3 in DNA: TGTGCCAGAGACCCTAGCACCAAAAGGGAAGTCAATGAAAAACTGTTTTTT. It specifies CARDPSTKREVNEKLFF.

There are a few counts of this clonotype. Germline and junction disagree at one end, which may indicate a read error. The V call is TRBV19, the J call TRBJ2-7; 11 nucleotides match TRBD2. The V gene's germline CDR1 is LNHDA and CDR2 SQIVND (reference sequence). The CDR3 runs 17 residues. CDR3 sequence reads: CASSIGQGTSGSYKQYF. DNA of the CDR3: TGTGCCAGTAGTATTGGGCAGGGGACTAGCGGATCCTACAAGCAGTACTTC.

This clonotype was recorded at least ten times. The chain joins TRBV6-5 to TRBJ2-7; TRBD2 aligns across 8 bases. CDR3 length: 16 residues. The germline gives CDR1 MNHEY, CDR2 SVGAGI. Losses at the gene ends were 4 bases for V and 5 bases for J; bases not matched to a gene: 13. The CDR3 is CASSFGPGGRLNEQYF. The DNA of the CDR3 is TGTGCCAGCAGTTTTGGGCCGGGCGGGAGGCTGAACGAGCAGTACTTC.